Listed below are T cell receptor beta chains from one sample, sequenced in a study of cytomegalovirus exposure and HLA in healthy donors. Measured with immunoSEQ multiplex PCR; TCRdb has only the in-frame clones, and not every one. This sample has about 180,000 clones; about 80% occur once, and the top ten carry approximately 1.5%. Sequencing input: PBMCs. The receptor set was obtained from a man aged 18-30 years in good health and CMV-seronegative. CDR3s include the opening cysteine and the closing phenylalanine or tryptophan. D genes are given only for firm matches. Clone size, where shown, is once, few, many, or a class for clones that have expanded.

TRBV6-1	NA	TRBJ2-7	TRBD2	CASSEDLAGGYEQYF	TGTGCCAGCAGTGAAGATCTAGCGGGGGGGTACGAGCAGTACTTC
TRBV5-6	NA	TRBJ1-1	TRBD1	CASSYDRGTEAFF	TGTGCCAGCAGCTACGACAGGGGTACTGAAGCTTTCTTT
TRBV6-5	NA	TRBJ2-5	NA	CASSYSNWETQYF	TGTGCCAGCAGTTACTCGAACTGGGAGACCCAGTACTTC
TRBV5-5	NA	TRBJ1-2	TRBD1	CASSLEKNRQGIYGYTF	TGTGCCAGCAGCCTAGAAAAGAACAGACAGGGGATCTATGGCTACACCTTC
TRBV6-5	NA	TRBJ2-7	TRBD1	CASRRTGGGSYEQYF	TGTGCCAGCCGGAGAACAGGGGGCGGATCCTACGAGCAGTACTTC
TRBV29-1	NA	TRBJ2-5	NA	CSVESGRETQYF	TGCAGCGTTGAATCAGGGAGGGAGACCCAGTACTTC
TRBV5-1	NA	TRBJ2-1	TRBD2	CASSAGLAGTYNEQFF	TGCGCCAGCAGCGCGGGACTAGCGGGGACATACAATGAGCAGTTCTTC
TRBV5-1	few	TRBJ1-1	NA	CASSLDGGHYTEAFF	TGCGCCAGCAGCTTGGATGGCGGACATTACACTGAAGCTTTCTTT
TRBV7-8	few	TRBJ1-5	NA	CASSSTAGPSNQPQHF	TGTGCCAGCAGCTCCACGGCAGGCCCTAGCAATCAGCCCCAGCATTTT
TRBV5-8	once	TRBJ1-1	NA	CASSFTENAEAFF	TGTGCCAGCAGCTTTACAGAAAACGCTGAAGCTTTCTTT
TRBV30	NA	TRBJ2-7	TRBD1	CAWRGQYSYEQYF	TGTGCCTGGAGGGGACAGTACTCCTACGAGCAGTACTTC
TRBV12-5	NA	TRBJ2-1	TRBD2	CASGLVGGTPFF	TGTGCTAGTGGTTTGGTCGGGGGGACTCCGTTCTTC
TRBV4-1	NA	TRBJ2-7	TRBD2	CASSQGPRGVYEQYF	TGCGCCAGCAGCCAAGGCCCTCGGGGGGTGTACGAGCAGTACTTC
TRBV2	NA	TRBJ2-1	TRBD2	CASSGGGRPYNEQFF	TGTGCCAGCAGTGGTGGCGGGAGGCCCTACAATGAGCAGTTCTTC
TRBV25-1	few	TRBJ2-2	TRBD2	CASSERLAGGSGELFF	TGTGCCAGCAGTGAGAGACTAGCGGGGGGCAGCGGGGAGCTGTTTTTT
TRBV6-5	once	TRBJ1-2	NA	CASSSGQFYGYTF	TGTGCCAGCAGCTCCGGACAATTCTATGGCTACACCTTC
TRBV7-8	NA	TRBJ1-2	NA	CASSPGRERANYGYTF	TGTGCCAGCAGCCCTGGACGGGAACGAGCTAACTATGGCTACACCTTC
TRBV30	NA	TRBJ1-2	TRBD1	CAWSVGRGEGYTF	TGTGCCTGGAGTGTAGGCAGGGGGGAAGGCTACACCTTC
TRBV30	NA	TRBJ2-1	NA	CAWTYRGRGSYNEQFF	TGTGCCTGGACTTACCGGGGCAGGGGTTCCTACAATGAGCAGTTCTTC
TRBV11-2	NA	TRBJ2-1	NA	CASSPRGYEQFF	TGTGCCAGCAGCCCACGGGGATATGAGCAGTTCTTC
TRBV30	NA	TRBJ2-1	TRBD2	CAWRERGYNEQFF	TGTGCCTGGAGGGAGCGGGGGTACAATGAGCAGTTCTTC
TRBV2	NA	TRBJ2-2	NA	CASKGRGTLGELFF	TGTGCCAGCAAAGGCAGGGGCACGTTAGGGGAGCTGTTTTTT
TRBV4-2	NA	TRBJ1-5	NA	CASSQEGAGPLNQPQHF	TGTGCCAGCAGCCAAGAAGGGGCCGGGCCCCTTAATCAGCCCCAGCATTTT
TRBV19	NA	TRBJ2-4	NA	CASSSTGTGSKNIQYF	TGTGCCAGTAGTTCCACTGGAACAGGGTCCAAAAACATTCAGTACTTC
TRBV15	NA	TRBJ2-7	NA	CARGGTVHEQYF	TGTGCCAGGGGCGGGACAGTCCACGAGCAGTACTTC
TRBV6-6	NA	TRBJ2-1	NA	CASSYSSWALRNEQFF	TGTGCCAGCAGTTACTCGTCATGGGCCCTCCGAAATGAGCAGTTCTTC
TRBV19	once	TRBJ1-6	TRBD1	CASSTNRGPESPLHF	TGTGCCAGTAGTACTAACAGGGGCCCTGAGTCACCTCTCCACTTT
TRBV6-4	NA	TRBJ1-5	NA	CASSDSPTVNSNQPQHF	TGTGCCAGCAGTGACTCGCCGACAGTTAATAGCAATCAGCCCCAGCATTTT
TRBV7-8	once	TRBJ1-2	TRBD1	CASSPSRTGSHGYYGYTF	TGTGCCAGCAGCCCGTCGAGGACAGGTTCTCATGGGTACTATGGCTACACCTTC
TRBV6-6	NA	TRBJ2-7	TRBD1	CASSRQGRTYEQYF	TGTGCCAGCAGTCGACAGGGGCGAACCTACGAGCAGTACTTC
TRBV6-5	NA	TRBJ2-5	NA	CATSRGLKRETQYF	TGTGCCACCAGCAGGGGATTGAAAAGGGAGACCCAGTACTTC
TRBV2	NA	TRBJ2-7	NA	CASSEGPGLSYEQYF	TGTGCCAGCAGTGAAGGCCCAGGCCTTTCCTACGAGCAGTACTTC